This TCR beta chain was captured by sequencing in a study of cytomegalovirus exposure and HLA in healthy donors. Whole-study results and caveats: A list of 150 or so TCR beta chains associated with cytomegalovirus was given. Equally common other TCR beta chains were less clonally expanded than HLA-associated ones, a later analysis found.

PCR used 60 Vbeta primers and 13 Jbeta primers. Only in-frame clones appear in the TCRdb table, and some are missing; sequencing was by immunoSEQ multiplex PCR. The table lists under 150,000 clones, about 85% of them singletons, with 1.7% in the top ten. About this clone: Its antigen is not known.

Looked up from germline, CDR1 is SGHDT and CDR2 is YYEEEE. Trimming took off 0 bases at V and 2 bases at J, with 9 bases between the two ends. The CDR3 extends over 15 amino acids. Sequencing was carried out using PBMCs. The gene calls are TRBV5-6 and TRBJ2-1; tentative D call: TRBD1 (5 bases). The sequence was collected from a boy younger than 18 in good health and CMV-seronegative. As DNA, the CDR3 is TGTGCCAGCAGCTTGGCAGGGCGCGCCTACAATGAGCAGTTCTTC. Amino acids: CASSLAGRAYNEQFF.